These 9 T cell receptor beta chains were all obtained from the same sample, sequenced in a study of Ad26.COV2.S vaccination and SARS-CoV-2 variants. The treatment denotes: some 20 received Ad26.COV2.S at low or high dose, single or two shots; five or six received placebo; per-sample allocation not given. All samples were drawn on day 63, counting from the first vaccine or placebo injection. Profiling relied on immunoSEQ multiplex PCR, and the TCRdb table lists in-frame clones only, not all of them. Seen here are around 250,000 clones, approximately 88% observed once, and the top ten hold about 2.8%. The sample was peripheral blood, taken in a trial of Ad26.COV2.S vaccine versus placebo. The receptors stem from a person aged 18-60 years who received the Ad26.COV2.S COVID-19 vaccine or a placebo.

The chain couples TRBV27 to TRBJ1-5, with D perhaps matching TRBD1 (6 bases). The CDR3 runs to 21 residues. Germline CDR1 is MNHEY and CDR2 is SMNVEV (reference sequence). Trimming pared 5 bases from V and 0 bases from J, leaving 29 bases between. The CDR3 loop is CASSHHLALRGRGNSNQPQHF. The CDR3 nucleotides are TGTGCCAGCAGTCACCATTTGGCCCTTAGAGGGAGGGGGAATAGCAATCAGCCCCAGCATTTT.

The chain has TRBV30 and TRBJ2-1, with 7 bases aligning to TRBD2. V dropped 0 bases and J dropped 11; count of bases not matched to a gene: 4. This CDR3 comprises 12 residues. From germline, CDR1 is GTSNPN and CDR2 SVGIG (reference sequence). In DNA form, the CDR3 reads TGTGCCTGGAGTGTAACGGGGGGAAAGCAGTTCTTC. This gives the protein CAWSVTGGKQFF.

The chain is built from TRBV15 and TRBJ2-3; 10 nucleotides line up with TRBD1. J was trimmed by 1 base and V by 3 bases; bases with no gene match: 10. The CDR3 is 18 residues long. Looked up from germline, CDR1 is LNHNV and CDR2 is YYDKDF (reference sequence). CDR3 DNA: TGTGCCACCAGCAGCGGGACAGGGGTAGGAAGCCGCACAGATACGCAGTATTTT. Residues: CATSSGTGVGSRTDTQYF. Full variable domain (remainder filled in from reference TRBV15 and TRBJ2-3): DAMVIQNPRYQVTQFGKPVTLSCSQTLNHNVMYWYQQKSSQAPKLLFHYYDKDFNNEADTPDNFQSRRPNTSFCFLDIRSPGLGDTAMYLCATSSGTGVGSRTDTQYFGPGTRLTVL.

A single count supports this clone. The chain has TRBV4-1 and TRBJ1-2; 8 bases are shared with TRBD1. Germline lookup yields CDR1 MGHRA and CDR2 YSYEKL. The CDR3 is 14 residues long. With V trimmed by 0 bases and J by 11 bases, 8 bases remained unmatched. The DNA for the CDR3 is TGCGCCAGCAGCCAAGACTTTAGGACAGGGAGATACACCTTC. It translates to CASSQDFRTGRYTF.

The rearrangement joins TRBV11-3 to TRBJ2-1; the D is unclear. Trimming pared 3 bases from V and 12 bases from J, leaving 12 bases between. The germline gives CDR1 SGHNT, CDR2 YENEEA. The CDR3 sequence is 12 residues long. CDR3 sequence: CASSFGDSAQFF. For the CDR3, the DNA is TGTGCCAGCAGCTTCGGTGACTCGGCGCAGTTCTTC. Full variable domain (missing parts from reference TRBV11-3 and TRBJ2-1): EAGVVQSPRYKIIEKKQPVAFWCNPISGHNTLYWYLQNLGQGPELLIRYENEEAVDDSQLPKDRFSAERLKGVDSTLKIQPAELGDSAVYLCASSFGDSAQFFGPGTRLTVL.

The chain couples TRBV18 to TRBJ1-3, with D uncertain. This CDR3 spans 15 amino acids. Germline V gene lookup returns CDR1 KGHSH and CDR2 LQKENI. Trimming left V 1 base short and J 3 bases short, with 10 bases between. CDR3 loop: CASSPQGSGGNTIYF. The CDR3 region has the DNA TGTGCCAGCTCACCACAAGGGAGTGGTGGAAACACCATATATTTT.

The chain is built from TRBV7-8 and TRBJ2-5; the match to TRBD2 covers 8 bases. The CDR3 contains 17 residues. V shed 0 bases and J 2 bases; nucleotides not matched to a gene: 8. The V gene's germline CDR1 is SGHVS and CDR2 FQNEAQ. DNA for the CDR3: TGTGCCAGCAGCTTAGCGTGGGGCGGGGGGTTGCAAGAGACCCAGTACTTC. It is translated as CASSLAWGGGLQETQYF.

This rearrangement joins TRBV18 to TRBJ1-1, with 8 bases lining up with TRBD1. CDR3 length: 15 amino acids. V trimming: 2 bases; J trimming: 5 bases; junction bases outside the gene matches: 7. The V gene's germline CDR1 is KGHSH and CDR2 LQKENI. The CDR3 protein is CASSPTGTGYTEAFF. The DNA of the CDR3 is TGTGCCAGCTCACCAACTGGGACAGGATATACTGAAGCTTTCTTT.

The J gene is TRBJ2-1, the V gene TRBV27, with 7 bases identical to TRBD2. Trimming removed 6 bases from V and 3 bases from J; junction bases left unmatched: 11. The CDR3 spans 16 residues. CDR1 and CDR2 (germline): MNHEY, SMNVEV (reference sequence). CDR3 protein: CASRPTGLYIYNEQFF. The CDR3 bases are TGTGCCAGCAGACCCACGGGACTATACATCTACAATGAGCAGTTCTTC.